This T cell receptor (beta chain) was identified in a study of cytomegalovirus exposure and HLA in healthy donors. Data came from immunoSEQ multiplex PCR; TCRdb stores just in-frame clones and leaves some out. The sample comprises tens of thousands of clones, 90% to 95% of which are singletons, and approximately 5.5% rests with the top ten. The CDR3 consists of 13 residues. Germline CDR1 and CDR2: SGDLS and YYNGEE. Trimming took off 3 bases at V and 7 bases at J, with 11 bases between the two ends. Source material: PBMCs. The origin of this receptor is a woman aged 18-30 years in good health and CMV-seronegative. V usage is TRBV9 and J usage is TRBJ2-1, with a possible D match to TRBD2 (5 bases). The CDR3 DNA is TGTGCCAGCAGCGGAGGAGCGGTTAATGAGCAGTTCTTC. Encoded protein: CASSGGAVNEQFF.